This TCR beta chain was found in a study of blood T cell repertoires in COVID-19. Across the whole study: Sites across the United States, Italy and Spain contributed samples from acute and convalescent COVID-19. From T cells, B-cell-depleted T cells, or PBMCs came the material, which was cDNA or gDNA.

This clone showed up just once. Assay: immunoSEQ multiplex PCR; the TCRdb copy retains only in-frame clones and omits some. The sample records more than 350,000 clones, 87% being singletons. V dropped 5 bases and J dropped 3; count of bases not matched to a gene: 15. Germline V lookup: CDR1 SEHNR, CDR2 FQNEAQ (reference sequence). The CDR3 covers 19 residues. The age range of participants was about 18 to 95 years, with residence in about 25 US areas. Each participant's cohort was designated according to participant-reported clinical history. This TCR came from a woman aged 45 to 65 who had recovered from COVID-19. The sample was PBMCs or T cells enriched from blood (not recorded which). V usage is TRBV7-9 and J usage is TRBJ1-3; 11 bases agree with TRBD1. The CDR3 sequence: CASSRPGTGGKSRGNTIYF. The CDR3 nucleotides read TGTGCCAGCAGCCGACCCGGGACAGGGGGAAAATCGCGTGGAAACACCATATATTTT.